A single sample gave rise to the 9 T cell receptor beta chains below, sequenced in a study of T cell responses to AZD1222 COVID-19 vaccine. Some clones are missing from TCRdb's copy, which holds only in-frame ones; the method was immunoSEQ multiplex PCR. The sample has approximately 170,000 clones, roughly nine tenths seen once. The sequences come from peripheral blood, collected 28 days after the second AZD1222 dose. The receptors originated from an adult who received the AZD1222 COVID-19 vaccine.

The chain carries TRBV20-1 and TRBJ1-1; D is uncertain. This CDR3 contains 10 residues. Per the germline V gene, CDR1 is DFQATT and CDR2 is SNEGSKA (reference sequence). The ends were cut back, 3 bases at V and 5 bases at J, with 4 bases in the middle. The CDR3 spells CSARTTEAFF. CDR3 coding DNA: TGCAGTGCTAGGACAACTGAAGCTTTCTTT.

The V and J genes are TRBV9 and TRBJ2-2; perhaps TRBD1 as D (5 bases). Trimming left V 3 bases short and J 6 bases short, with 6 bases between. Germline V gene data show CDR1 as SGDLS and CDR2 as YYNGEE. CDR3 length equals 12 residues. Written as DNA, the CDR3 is TGTGCCAGCAGCGAGGGGTCCGGGGAGCTGTTTTTT. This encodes CASSEGSGELFF.

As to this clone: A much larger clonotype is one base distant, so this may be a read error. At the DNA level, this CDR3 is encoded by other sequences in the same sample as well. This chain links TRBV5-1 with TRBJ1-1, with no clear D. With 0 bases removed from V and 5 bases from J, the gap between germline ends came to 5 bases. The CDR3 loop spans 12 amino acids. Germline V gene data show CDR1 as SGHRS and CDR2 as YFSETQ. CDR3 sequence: CASSLGRTEAFF. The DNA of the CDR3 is TGCGCCAGCAGCTTGGGCCGGACTGAAGCTTTCTTT.

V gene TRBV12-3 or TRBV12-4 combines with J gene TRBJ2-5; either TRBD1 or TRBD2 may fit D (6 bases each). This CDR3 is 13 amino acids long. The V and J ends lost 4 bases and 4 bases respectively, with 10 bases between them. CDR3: CASSSGGRETQYF. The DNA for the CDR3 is TGTGCCAGCAGTTCCGGGGGCCGAGAGACCCAGTACTTC.

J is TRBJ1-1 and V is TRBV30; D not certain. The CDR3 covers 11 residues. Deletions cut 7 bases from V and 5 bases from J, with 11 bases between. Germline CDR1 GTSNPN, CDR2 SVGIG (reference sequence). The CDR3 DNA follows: TGTGCCTCCGCAGGAGTTACTGAAGCTTTCTTT. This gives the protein CASAGVTEAFF. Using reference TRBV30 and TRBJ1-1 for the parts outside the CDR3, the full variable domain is SQTIHQWPATLVQPVGSPLSLECTVEGTSNPNLYWYRQAAGRGLQLLFYSVGIGQISSEVPQNLSASRPQDRQFILSSKKLLLSDSGFYLCASAGVTEAFFGQGTRLTVV.

CDR3 sequence reads: CASSQRLDSNQPQHF. The CDR3 nucleotides read TGCGCCAGCAGCCAACGACTCGATAGCAATCAGCCCCAGCATTTT. The chain has TRBV4-1 and TRBJ1-5; D is unclear. There are 15 residues in the CDR3. V lost 2 bases and J 0 bases, leaving 8 bases between the germline ends. Germline V gene sequence: CDR1 MGHRA, CDR2 YSYEKL.

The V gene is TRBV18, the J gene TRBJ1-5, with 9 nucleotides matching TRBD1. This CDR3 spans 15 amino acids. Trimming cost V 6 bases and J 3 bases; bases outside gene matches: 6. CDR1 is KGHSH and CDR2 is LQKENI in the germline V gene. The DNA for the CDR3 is TGTGCCAGCTCCCAGGACAGGGGCGTCAATCAGCCCCAGCATTTT. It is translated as CASSQDRGVNQPQHF.

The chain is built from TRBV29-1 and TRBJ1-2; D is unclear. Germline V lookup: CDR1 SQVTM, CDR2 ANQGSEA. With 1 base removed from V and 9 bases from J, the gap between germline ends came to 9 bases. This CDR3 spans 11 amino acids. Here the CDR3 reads CSVEVGVSYTF. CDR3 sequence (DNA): TGCAGCGTTGAAGTGGGAGTCAGCTACACCTTC.

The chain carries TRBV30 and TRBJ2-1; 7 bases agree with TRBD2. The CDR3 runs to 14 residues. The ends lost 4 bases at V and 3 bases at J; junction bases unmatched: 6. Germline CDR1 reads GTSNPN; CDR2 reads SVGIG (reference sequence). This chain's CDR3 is CAWTGTMNYNEQFF. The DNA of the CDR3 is TGTGCCTGGACCGGGACTATGAACTACAATGAGCAGTTCTTC.